Presented here are 8 T cell receptor beta chains from one specimen sequenced in a study of T-cell reconstitution after alpha-beta-depleted transplantation in children. Library preparation (for TCRbeta) was performed with unique molecular identifiers. TCRdb passed the PCR reads through MiXCR, listing each CDR3 protein once. This sample has some 200,000 distinct CDR3 sequences, with roughly 8.3% found just once. The sample in question was PBMCs, mostly from graft donor cells, obtained 360 days after TCRalphabeta/CD19-depleted stem cell transplant. Receptor source: a male patient aged 2 to 9 who had a stem cell transplant for acute myeloid leukemia, so the T cells may come from the graft donor.

Many counts were recorded for this clonotype. The V and J genes are TRBV6-1 and TRBJ2-1, with 9 bases lining up with TRBD1. The ends lost 2 bases at V and 3 bases at J; junction bases unmatched: 2. The germline CDR1 and CDR2 sequences are MNHNS and SASEGT. This CDR3 has 15 amino acids. The CDR3 DNA sequence: TGTGCCAGCAGTGAAAGGGGACAGGGCTACAATGAGCAGTTCTTC. Encoded protein: CASSERGQGYNEQFF.

This clonotype was counted at least ten times. The rearrangement uses TRBV20-1 and TRBJ1-2, with 7 bases identical to TRBD1. Germline lookup yields CDR1 DFQATT and CDR2 SNEGSKA (reference sequence). J gave up 4 bases and V 6 bases, and 5 bases lay outside the gene matches. The length of the CDR3 is 12 residues. This chain's CDR3 is CSAHDRVYGYTF. DNA for the CDR3: TGCAGTGCCCACGACAGGGTCTATGGCTACACCTTC.

There are many counts of this clonotype. J is TRBJ2-3 and V is TRBV7-8; no clear D. Trimming stripped 3 bases from V and 1 base from J, with 11 bases between. The CDR3 has 15 residues. Germline V gives CDR1 SGHVS, CDR2 FQNEAQ. CDR3 residues: CASSFGPHRTDTQYF. In DNA, the CDR3 is TGTGCCAGCAGCTTCGGACCTCACCGCACAGATACGCAGTATTTT.

This clonotype was counted many times. The chain uses TRBV5-1 and TRBJ2-1; D might be TRBD2 (6 bases). This CDR3 is built from 15 residues. The ends were cut back, 4 bases at V and 3 bases at J, with 14 bases in the middle. Germline lookup yields CDR1 SGHRS and CDR2 YFSETQ. The CDR3 protein is CASSPWRDDYNEQFF. CDR3 DNA: TGCGCCAGCAGCCCCTGGCGGGATGACTACAATGAGCAGTTCTTC.

This clonotype has just a few counts. The V gene is TRBV20-1, the J gene TRBJ2-7; 8 bases match TRBD1. The trim removed 4 bases at V and 3 bases at J, leaving 11 bases unmatched. The CDR3 length is 15 residues. In germline, CDR1 is DFQATT, CDR2 SNEGSKA (reference sequence). The CDR3 reads CSATKPTGANYEQYF. The CDR3 nucleotides read TGCAGTGCTACCAAACCGACAGGGGCGAACTACGAGCAGTACTTC.

This clonotype was recorded a few times. This chain joins TRBV4-1 and TRBJ2-3; D is perhaps TRBD1 or TRBD2 (5 bases each). Germline CDR1 and CDR2: MGHRA and YSYEKL. This CDR3 has 14 amino acids. With 1 base removed from V and 3 bases from J, the gap between germline ends came to 8 bases. CDR3 sequence (DNA): TGCGCCAGCAGCCAAGTGGGGGAGACAGATACGCAGTATTTT. Translated, it gives CASSQVGETDTQYF.

The V call is TRBV20-1, the J call TRBJ2-7, with 10 nucleotides matching TRBD1. The CDR3 extends over 17 amino acids. Germline CDR1 is DFQATT and CDR2 is SNEGSKA (reference sequence). CDR3 in DNA: TGCTGTGCTACCCTCCCGAGGGGACAGGGGTATAAGGACGAGCAGTACGTC. Its translation is CCATLPRGQGYKDEQYV.

This clonotype was seen more than once but under ten times. The V gene is TRBV29-1, the J gene TRBJ1-1; tentatively, D is TRBD1 (5 bases). This CDR3 has 18 residues. V lost 8 bases and J 3 bases, leaving 31 bases between the germline ends. Germline CDR1 is SQVTM and CDR2 is ANQGSEA. As DNA, the CDR3 is TGCAGCCTTGGGGTTGATGGGACCTCTACGGGGGAGGACACTGAAGCTTTCTTT. Translation gives CSLGVDGTSTGEDTEAFF.